This T cell receptor (beta chain) came from a study of chemoradiotherapy in HPV16-positive cancers. About the study: A couple of HPV16-positive patients' cells yielded candidate HPV-specific clones and common motifs.

This CDR3 has 15 residues. Germline CDR1 SGDLS, CDR2 YYNGEE. Trimming pared 3 bases from V and 1 base from J, leaving 14 bases between. This clone was seen once. What it recognizes is unknown. Profiled with immunoSEQ multiplex PCR; TCRdb holds only in-frame clones, not every one. The sample has about 25,000 clones; 90% to 95% are singletons. Study-wide results and limits: During treatment, candidate HPV-specific clones and E7-related motifs expanded in tumor.

This sequence joins TRBV9 and TRBJ2-7; weak D call: TRBD2 (6 bases). This TCR was sampled from a human donor with HPV-associated anogenital cancer. The specimen comprised blood, sampled from a patient who underwent chemoradiotherapy. CDR3 bases: TGTGCCAGCAGCGCAGGGAGTGGGGGGTCCTACGAGCAGTACTTC. Translation gives CASSAGSGGSYEQYF. Complete variable domain (other parts from reference TRBV9 and TRBJ2-7): DSGVTQTPKHLITATGQRVTLRCSPRSGDLSVYWYQQSLDQGLQFLIQYYNGEERAKGNILERFSAQQFPDLHSELNLSSLELGDSALYFCASSAGSGGSYEQYFGPGTRLTVT.